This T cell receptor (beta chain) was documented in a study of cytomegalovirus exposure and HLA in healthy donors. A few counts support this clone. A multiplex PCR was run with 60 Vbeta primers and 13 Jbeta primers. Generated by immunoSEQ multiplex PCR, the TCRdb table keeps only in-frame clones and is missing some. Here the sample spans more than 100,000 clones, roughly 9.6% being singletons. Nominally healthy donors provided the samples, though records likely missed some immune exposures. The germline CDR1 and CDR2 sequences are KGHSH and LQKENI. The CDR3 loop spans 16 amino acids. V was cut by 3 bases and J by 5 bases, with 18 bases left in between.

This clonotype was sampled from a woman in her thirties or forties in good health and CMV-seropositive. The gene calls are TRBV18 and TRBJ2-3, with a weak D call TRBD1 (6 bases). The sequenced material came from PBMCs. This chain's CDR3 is CASSPFGQPSGDTQYF. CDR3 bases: TGTGCCAGCTCACCCTTTGGACAGCCTTCAGGAGATACGCAGTATTTT.